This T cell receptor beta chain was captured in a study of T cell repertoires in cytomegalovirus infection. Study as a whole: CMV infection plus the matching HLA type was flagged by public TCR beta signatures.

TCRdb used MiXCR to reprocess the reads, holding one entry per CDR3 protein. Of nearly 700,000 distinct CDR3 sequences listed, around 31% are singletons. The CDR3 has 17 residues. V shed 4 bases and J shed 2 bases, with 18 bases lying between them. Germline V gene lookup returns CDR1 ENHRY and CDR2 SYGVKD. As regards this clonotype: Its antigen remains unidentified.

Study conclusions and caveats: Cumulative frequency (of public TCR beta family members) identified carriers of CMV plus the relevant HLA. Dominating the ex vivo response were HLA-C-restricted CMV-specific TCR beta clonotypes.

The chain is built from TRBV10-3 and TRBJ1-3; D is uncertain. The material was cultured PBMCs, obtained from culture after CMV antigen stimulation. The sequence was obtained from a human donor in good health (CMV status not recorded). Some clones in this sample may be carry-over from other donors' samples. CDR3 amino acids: CAISAEPPGRAGNTIYF. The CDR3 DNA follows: TGTGCCATCAGTGCCGAACCTCCTGGGCGGGCTGGAAACACCATATATTTT.